The T cell receptor beta chain under discussion was sequenced for a study of T-cell memory formation after mild COVID-19. MiXCR was run by TCRdb on the 5' RACE reads, yielding one entry per CDR3 protein. The top ten clones hold around 20% of a sample with 300,000 to 350,000 distinct CDR3 sequences, around an eighth of them seen once. The V gene's germline CDR1 is LGHDT and CDR2 YNNKEL (reference sequence). This CDR3 comprises 16 residues. Germline trimming cut 4 bases from V and 5 bases from J; bases unmatched to any gene: 12. The material sequenced was PBMCs or a T cell subset sorted from them (not recorded which). This rearrangement joins TRBV3-1 to TRBJ2-5, with 8 bases lining up with TRBD2. The TCR comes from a man between 18 and 29 years old who had mild COVID-19 (a few samples of this study predate the infection). Cell type and time point are not known. The CDR3 spells CASSPLGTGGPETQYF. In DNA, the CDR3 is TGTGCCAGCAGCCCCCTCGGTACGGGGGGGCCGGAGACCCAGTACTTC.